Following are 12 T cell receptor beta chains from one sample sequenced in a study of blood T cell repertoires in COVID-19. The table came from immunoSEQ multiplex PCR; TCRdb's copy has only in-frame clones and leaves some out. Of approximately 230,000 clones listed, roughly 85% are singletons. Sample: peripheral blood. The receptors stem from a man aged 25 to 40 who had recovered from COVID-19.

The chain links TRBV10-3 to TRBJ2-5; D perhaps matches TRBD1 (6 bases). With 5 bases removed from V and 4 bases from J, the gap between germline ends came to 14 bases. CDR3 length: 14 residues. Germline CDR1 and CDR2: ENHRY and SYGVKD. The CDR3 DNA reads TGTGCCATCAGTTTACAGGGATCGGCAGAGACCCAGTACTTC. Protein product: CAISLQGSAETQYF.

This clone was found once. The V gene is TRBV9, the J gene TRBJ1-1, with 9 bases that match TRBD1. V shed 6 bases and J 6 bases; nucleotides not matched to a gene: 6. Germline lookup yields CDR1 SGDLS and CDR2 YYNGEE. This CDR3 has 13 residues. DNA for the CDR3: TGTGCCAGCAACCCACAGGGGGCCTCTGAAGCTTTCTTT. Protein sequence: CASNPQGASEAFF.

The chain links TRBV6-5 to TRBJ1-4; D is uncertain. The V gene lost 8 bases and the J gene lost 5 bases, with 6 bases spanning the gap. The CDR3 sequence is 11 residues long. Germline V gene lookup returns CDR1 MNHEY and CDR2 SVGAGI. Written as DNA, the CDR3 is TGTGCCAGCCTTTCGAATGAAAAACTGTTTTTT. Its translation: CASLSNEKLFF.

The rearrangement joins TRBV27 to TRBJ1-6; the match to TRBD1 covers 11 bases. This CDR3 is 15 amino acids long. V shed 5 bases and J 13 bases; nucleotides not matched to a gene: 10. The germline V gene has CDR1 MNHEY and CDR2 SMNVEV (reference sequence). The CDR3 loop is CASSPLGQGVSPLHF. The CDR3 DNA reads TGTGCCAGCAGTCCACTGGGACAGGGGGTCTCTCCCCTCCACTTT.

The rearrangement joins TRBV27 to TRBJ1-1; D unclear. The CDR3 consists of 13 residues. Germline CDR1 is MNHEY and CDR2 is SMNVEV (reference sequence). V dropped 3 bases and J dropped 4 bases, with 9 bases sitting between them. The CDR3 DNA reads TGTGCCAGCAGTTTGAGAGGGAGCACTGAAGCTTTCTTT. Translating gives CASSLRGSTEAFF.

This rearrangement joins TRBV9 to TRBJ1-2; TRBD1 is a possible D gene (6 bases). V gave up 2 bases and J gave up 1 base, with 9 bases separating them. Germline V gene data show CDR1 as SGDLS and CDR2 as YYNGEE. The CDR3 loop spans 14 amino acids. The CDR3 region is CASSVTGINYGYTF. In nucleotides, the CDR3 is TGTGCCAGCAGCGTCACAGGGATTAACTATGGCTACACCTTC.

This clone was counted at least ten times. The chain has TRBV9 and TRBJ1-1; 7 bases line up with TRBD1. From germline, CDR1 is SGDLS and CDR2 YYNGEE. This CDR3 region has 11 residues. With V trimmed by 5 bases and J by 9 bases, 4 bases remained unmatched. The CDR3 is CASSGDSQAFF. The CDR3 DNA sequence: TGTGCCAGCAGTGGGGACAGCCAAGCTTTCTTT.

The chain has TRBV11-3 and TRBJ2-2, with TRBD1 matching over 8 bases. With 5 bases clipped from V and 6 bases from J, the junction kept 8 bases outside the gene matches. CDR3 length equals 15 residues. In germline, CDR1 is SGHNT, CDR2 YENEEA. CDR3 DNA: TGTGCCAGCAGCCTCGTCAGGGGGCAGGCCGGGGAGCTGTTTTTT. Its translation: CASSLVRGQAGELFF.

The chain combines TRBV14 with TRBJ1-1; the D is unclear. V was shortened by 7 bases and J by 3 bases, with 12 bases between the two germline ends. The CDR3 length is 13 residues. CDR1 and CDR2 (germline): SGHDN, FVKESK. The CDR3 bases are TGTGCCAGCACCTTTACGGGTGACACTGAAGCTTTCTTT. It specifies CASTFTGDTEAFF.

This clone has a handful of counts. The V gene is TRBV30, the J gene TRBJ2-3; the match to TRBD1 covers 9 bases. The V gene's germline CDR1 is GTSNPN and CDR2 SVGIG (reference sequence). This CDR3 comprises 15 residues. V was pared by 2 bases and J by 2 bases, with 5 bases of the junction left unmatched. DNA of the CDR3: TGTGCCTGGAGTCGGGTACAGGGGGCCACAGATACGCAGTATTTT. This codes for CAWSRVQGATDTQYF.

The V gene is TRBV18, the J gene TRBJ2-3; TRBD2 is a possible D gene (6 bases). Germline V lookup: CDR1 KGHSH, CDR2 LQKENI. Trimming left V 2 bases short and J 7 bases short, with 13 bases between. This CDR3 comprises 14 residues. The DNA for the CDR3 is TGTGCCAGCTCACCAGACGGGGGTTTGAATACGCAGTATTTT. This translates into CASSPDGGLNTQYF.

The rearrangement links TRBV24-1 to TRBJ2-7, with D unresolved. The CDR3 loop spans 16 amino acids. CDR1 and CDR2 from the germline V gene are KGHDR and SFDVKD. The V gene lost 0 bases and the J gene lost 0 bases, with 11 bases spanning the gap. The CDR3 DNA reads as TGTGCCACCAGTGATTTGTTCGAAAAGAGCTCCTACGAGCAGTACTTC. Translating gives CATSDLFEKSSYEQYF.